What follows describes a single T cell receptor beta chain. This specimen belongs to a study of T-cell reconstitution after alpha-beta-depleted transplantation in children. Unique molecular identifiers were used to barcode this TCRbeta library. Via MiXCR, TCRdb re-called the PCR reads, giving one row per CDR3 protein. In the table there are a few hundred thousand distinct CDR3 sequences, around 21% of which are singletons. Between the trimmed V and J ends, which lost 4 bases and 0 bases, there was a span of 11 bases. Germline loops: CDR1 ENHRY, CDR2 SYGVKD. The CDR3 is 15 residues long. The receptor was derived from a human donor who donated a stem cell graft to a child with acute myeloid leukemia. Sequences were derived from PBMCs from the stem cell graft donor, sampled from the stem cell graft. The rearrangement uses TRBV10-3 and TRBJ2-3; D may be TRBD2 (6 bases). The CDR3 DNA sequence: TGTGCCATCAGTGTCGGAGGGGCGAGCACAGATACGCAGTATTTT. Its translation: CAISVGGASTDTQYF.